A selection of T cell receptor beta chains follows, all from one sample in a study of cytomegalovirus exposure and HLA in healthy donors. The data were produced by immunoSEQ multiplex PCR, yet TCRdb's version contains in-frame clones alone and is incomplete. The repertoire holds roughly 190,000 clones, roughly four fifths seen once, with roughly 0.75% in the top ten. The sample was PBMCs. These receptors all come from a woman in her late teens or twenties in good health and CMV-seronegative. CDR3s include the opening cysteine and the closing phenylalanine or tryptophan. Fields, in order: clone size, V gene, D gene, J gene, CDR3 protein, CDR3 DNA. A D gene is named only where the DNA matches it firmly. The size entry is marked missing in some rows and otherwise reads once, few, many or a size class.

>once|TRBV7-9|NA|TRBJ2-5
CASSLWDIQEAQYF
TGTGCCAGCAGCTTATGGGACATTCAAGAGGCCCAGTACTTC
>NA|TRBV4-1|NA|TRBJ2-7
CASSQDQSQRIYEQYF
TGCGCCAGCAGCCAAGATCAGTCCCAGCGTATCTACGAGCAGTACTTC
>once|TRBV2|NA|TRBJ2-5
CASSPSRLETQYF
TGTGCCAGCAGTCCTTCTAGGTTAGAGACCCAGTACTTC
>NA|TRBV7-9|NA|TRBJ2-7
CASSSLYEQYF
TGTGCCAGCAGTTCTCTGTACGAGCAGTACTTC
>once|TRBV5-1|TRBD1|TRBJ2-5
CASSNTGGLETQYF
TGCGCCAGCAGCAACACAGGGGGCCTTGAGACCCAGTACTTC
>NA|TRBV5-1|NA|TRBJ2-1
CASSLLLADSYNEQFF
TGCGCCAGCAGCTTGCTCCTAGCAGACTCCTACAATGAGCAGTTCTTC
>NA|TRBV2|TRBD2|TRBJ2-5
CASSGGLAGVGETQYF
TGTGCCAGCAGTGGGGGACTAGCGGGGGTCGGAGAGACCCAGTACTTC
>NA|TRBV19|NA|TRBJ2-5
CASSIGANLQETQYF
TGTGCCAGTAGTATTGGGGCAAACCTCCAAGAGACCCAGTACTTC
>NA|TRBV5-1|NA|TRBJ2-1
CASTLAAGSNEQFF
TGCGCCAGCACCCTAGCAGCGGGTAGCAATGAGCAGTTCTTC
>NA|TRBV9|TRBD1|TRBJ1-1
CASSEQGTVPTEAFF
TGTGCCAGCAGCGAACAGGGGACAGTCCCCACTGAAGCTTTCTTT
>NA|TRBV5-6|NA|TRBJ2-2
CASSLGQTFTGELFF
TGTGCCAGCAGCTTGGGCCAGACTTTCACCGGGGAGCTGTTTTTT
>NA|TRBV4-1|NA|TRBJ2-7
CASSQGLASEIEQYF
TGCGCCAGCAGCCAAGGATTAGCTAGCGAAATTGAGCAGTACTTC
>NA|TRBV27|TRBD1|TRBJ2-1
CASSQADRGGDEQFF
TGTGCCAGCAGTCAAGCGGACAGGGGTGGCGATGAGCAGTTCTTC